The 3 T cell receptor beta chains below were found in one sample sequenced in a study of shared clonotypes between healthy human individuals. Method: immunoSEQ multiplex PCR; TCRdb's copy keeps in-frame clones and lacks some. This table holds millions of clones, around 95% found once. Sequencing was done on a sample of naive CD4+ T cells sorted from blood. Documented subset: CD45RA+ positively selected. All receptors derive from a man aged 18 to 30 in good health.

This sequence joins TRBV28 and TRBJ2-5; TRBD2 agrees at 14 bases. Germline V gene data show CDR1 as MDHEN and CDR2 as SYDVKM. The CDR3 has 18 amino acids. V gave up 3 bases and J gave up 1 base; unmatched junction bases: 7. Here the CDR3 DNA reads TGTGCCAGCAGTTTGCTCTTGGGACTAGCGGGGGCCCAAGAGACCCAGTACTTC. It is translated as CASSLLLGLAGAQETQYF.

This chain joins TRBV10-2 and TRBJ2-7, with D possibly being TRBD1 (6 bases). The ends were cut back, 6 bases at V and 3 bases at J, with 12 bases in the middle. Germline V CDR1 and CDR2: WSHSY, SAAADI. CDR3 length: 13 amino acids. The CDR3 is CASSAQGIYEQYF. Here the CDR3 DNA reads TGCGCCAGCAGCGCACAGGGTATCTACGAGCAGTACTTC.

The chain has TRBV11-2 and TRBJ2-5; D possibly corresponds to TRBD1 (5 bases). Trimming stripped 5 bases from V and 1 base from J, with 14 bases between. Germline CDR1 is SGHAT and CDR2 is FQNNGV. This CDR3 spans 15 amino acids. CDR3 coding DNA: TGTGCCAGCAGCGAGGTCCAGGGATTCCAAGAGACCCAGTACTTC. The encoded protein is CASSEVQGFQETQYF.